The 27 T cell receptor beta chains below all came from one sample that was sequenced in a study of blood T cell repertoires in COVID-19. Measured with immunoSEQ multiplex PCR; TCRdb has only the in-frame clones, and not every one. The sample records about 49,000 clones, 70% to 90% being singletons. The specimen sequenced was peripheral blood. The receptors come from a human donor in a cohort sampled during active COVID-19.

The chain employs TRBV11-2 and TRBJ2-6; a weak D match, TRBD1 (6 bases). Trimming stripped 4 bases from V and 9 bases from J, with 16 bases between. CDR1 and CDR2 from the germline V gene are SGHAT and FQNNGV. This CDR3 has 15 amino acids. The CDR3 nucleotides read TGTGCCAGCAGCTCGGAGGCACAGGGAGTCAACGTCCTGACTTTC. The encoded protein is CASSSEAQGVNVLTF. The whole variable domain, remainder taken from reference TRBV11-2 and TRBJ2-6, is EAGVAQSPRYKIIEKRQSVAFWCNPISGHATLYWYQQILGQGPKLLIQFQNNGVVDDSQLPKDRFSAERLKGVDSTLKIQPAKLEDSAVYLCASSSEAQGVNVLTFGAGSRLTVL.

The V gene is TRBV6-5, the J gene TRBJ1-5, with 9 bases aligning to TRBD1. The germline CDR1 and CDR2 sequences are MNHEY and SVGAGI. There are 14 residues in the CDR3. V trimming: 5 bases; J trimming: 8 bases; junction bases outside the gene matches: 7. The DNA of the CDR3 is TGTGCCAGCAGTACCCACAGGGGGCGTAAGCCCCAGCATTTT. Its protein is CASSTHRGRKPQHF.

V and J are TRBV11-2 and TRBJ2-7; tentative D call: TRBD2 (5 bases). This CDR3 has 14 amino acids. V lost 1 base and J 2 bases, leaving 9 bases between the germline ends. CDR1 and CDR2 (germline): SGHAT, FQNNGV. The CDR3 here is CASSLAGKPYEQYF. The CDR3 DNA follows: TGTGCCAGCAGCTTAGCGGGAAAACCCTACGAGCAGTACTTC.

The chain carries TRBV7-8 and TRBJ1-1; D might be TRBD1 (5 bases). V lost 0 bases and J 2 bases, leaving 10 bases between the germline ends. CDR1 SGHVS and CDR2 FQNEAQ come from the germline V gene. The CDR3 covers 15 residues. As DNA, the CDR3 is TGTGCCAGCAGCTTAGCAGGACACCTCAACACTGAAGCTTTCTTT. This encodes CASSLAGHLNTEAFF.

The genes are TRBV5-1 and TRBJ2-3, with D hard to call. This CDR3 has 14 amino acids. The V end lost 4 bases, the J end lost 3 bases, and 12 bases lay between the germline ends. From germline, CDR1 is SGHRS and CDR2 YFSETQ. CDR3 DNA: TGCGCCAGCAGCGACTGGCTGAGGACAGATACGCAGTATTTT. Translating gives CASSDWLRTDTQYF.

The chain links TRBV3-1 (or the pseudogene TRBV3-2) to TRBJ1-1, with D possibly TRBD1 on 5 matching bases. CDR3 length: 15 amino acids. V was shortened by 6 bases and J by 6 bases, with 20 bases between the two germline ends. Per the germline V gene, CDR1 is LGHDT and CDR2 is YNNKEL (reference sequence). The CDR3 sequence is CASSPTSGVFAEAFF. CDR3 in DNA: TGTGCCAGCAGTCCGACCTCGGGGGTTTTTGCTGAAGCTTTCTTT.

J is TRBJ2-5 and V is TRBV29-1; 8 nucleotides align to TRBD1. The V segment lost 4 bases and the J segment 3 bases; nucleotides outside the gene matches: 4. CDR3 length: 13 amino acids. Germline-derived CDR1 and CDR2 are SQVTM and ANQGSEA. The CDR3 DNA is TGCAGCGTTGGGACAGGGCGGAAAGAGACCCAGTACTTC. It translates to CSVGTGRKETQYF.

The count of this clone is one. The chain has TRBV19 and TRBJ2-3; TRBD1 is a possible D gene (6 bases). Germline CDR1 LNHDA, CDR2 SQIVND (reference sequence). Trimming removed 4 bases at V and 6 bases at J, with 14 bases between. The CDR3 has 14 amino acids. The CDR3 here is CASSKSQGPDTQYF. The CDR3 nucleotides are TGTGCCAGTAGTAAGTCACAGGGACCCGATACGCAGTATTTT.

This chain joins TRBV5-4 and TRBJ2-1; the match to TRBD1 covers 10 bases. With V trimmed by 4 bases and J by 6 bases, 7 bases remained unmatched. Germline lookup yields CDR1 SGHNT and CDR2 YYREEE (reference sequence). CDR3 size: 15 residues. This CDR3 reads CASSADRGQANEQFF. In DNA form, the CDR3 reads TGTGCCAGCAGCGCCGACAGGGGGCAGGCCAATGAGCAGTTCTTC.

The chain couples TRBV28 to TRBJ2-7; 10 nucleotides align to TRBD1. From germline, CDR1 is MDHEN and CDR2 SYDVKM. This CDR3 is 12 amino acids long. The CDR3 loop reads CGTGTGVYEQYF. CDR3 nucleotides: TGTGGGACGGGGACAGGGGTATACGAGCAGTACTTC.

This clone has more than one count but fewer than ten. V is TRBV6-6 and J is TRBJ1-3, with a tentative D call TRBD1 (5 bases). V was shortened by 6 bases and J by 3 bases, with 15 bases between the two germline ends. Germline V gives CDR1 MNHNY, CDR2 SVGAGI (reference sequence). The CDR3 consists of 15 residues. The CDR3 reads CASSFNRQHGNTIYF. CDR3 bases: TGTGCCAGCAGCTTCAATCGACAGCATGGAAACACCATATATTTT.

The count of this clone is one. The chain uses TRBV3-1 (or the pseudogene TRBV3-2) and TRBJ1-6, with 9 bases fitting TRBD1. The CDR3 runs to 15 residues. V was pared by 5 bases and J by 7 bases, with 6 bases of the junction left unmatched. Germline CDR1 is LGHDT and CDR2 is YNNKEL (reference sequence). This chain's CDR3 is CASSFSDRGNSPLHF. CDR3 DNA: TGTGCCAGCAGCTTTTCGGACAGGGGAAATTCACCCCTCCACTTT.

The chain couples TRBV3-1 (or the pseudogene TRBV3-2) to TRBJ2-1; TRBD2 matches 10 bases. Trimming at V came to 1 base and at J to 4 bases, leaving 4 bases not matched to a gene. There are 16 residues in the CDR3. CDR1 is LGHDT, CDR2 YNNKEL, per germline (reference sequence). The CDR3 here is CASSQGQAGGYNEQFF. CDR3 in DNA: TGTGCCAGCAGCCAAGGGCAAGCGGGGGGGTACAATGAGCAGTTCTTC.

V and J are TRBV5-1 and TRBJ2-7, with 8 nucleotides matching TRBD1. From germline, CDR1 is SGHRS and CDR2 YFSETQ. The CDR3 loop spans 12 amino acids. J was trimmed by 6 bases and V by 4 bases; bases with no gene match: 3. CDR3 sequence reads: CASSLGQGEQYF. Written as DNA, the CDR3 is TGCGCCAGCAGCCTAGGACAGGGCGAGCAGTACTTC.

V is TRBV3-1 (or the pseudogene TRBV3-2) and J is TRBJ2-4; D might be TRBD1 (5 bases). Looked up from germline, CDR1 is LGHDT and CDR2 is YNNKEL (reference sequence). This CDR3 region has 14 residues. V was cut by 4 bases and J by 15 bases, with 22 bases left in between. CDR3 DNA: TGTGCCAGCAGCCGAGGTGTAGGGGAAAGCCCTGGGTACTTC. Its translation is CASSRGVGESPGYF.

The V and J genes are TRBV11-2 and TRBJ2-7, with TRBD2 matching over 12 bases. V lost 5 bases and J lost 4; bases outside the gene matches: 6. This CDR3 has 15 amino acids. Germline V gives CDR1 SGHAT, CDR2 FQNNGV. The CDR3 bases are TGTGCCAGCAGCCCTGGGGGACTAGCGGGTTACGAGCAGTACTTC. Translating gives CASSPGGLAGYEQYF.

This clone was seen a single time. The chain has TRBV6-6 and TRBJ1-2; 7 nucleotides line up with TRBD1. There are 15 residues in the CDR3. Germline assignment: CDR1 MNHNY and CDR2 SVGAGI (reference sequence). After removal of 2 bases from V and 6 bases from J, the junction contained 9 bases not matched to a gene. Here the CDR3 reads CASSYTGAPNHGYTF. The CDR3 nucleotides read TGTGCCAGCAGTTACACAGGGGCCCCGAACCATGGCTACACCTTC.

The rearrangement uses TRBV4-1 and TRBJ1-5; 11 nucleotides agree with TRBD1. V trimming: 1 base; J trimming: 6 bases; junction bases outside the gene matches: 2. CDR1 is MGHRA and CDR2 is YSYEKL in the germline V gene. This CDR3 is built from 15 residues. The CDR3 DNA sequence: TGCGCCAGCAGCCAAGCGGACAGGGGGCTTCAGCCCCAGCATTTT. Translated, it gives CASSQADRGLQPQHF.

By share, this clone counts as medium-sized. The rearrangement joins TRBV6-2 or TRBV6-3 to TRBJ2-1, with TRBD2 matching 7 bases. The CDR3 has 17 amino acids. After removal of 0 bases from V and 4 bases from J, the junction contained 9 bases not matched to a gene. CDR1 is MNHEY and CDR2 is SVGEGT in the germline V gene. This CDR3 reads CASSYSPPSGLYNEQFF. CDR3 DNA: TGTGCCAGCAGTTACTCACCCCCTAGCGGTCTATACAATGAGCAGTTCTTC.

This chain uses TRBV19 with TRBJ2-1, with 9 bases that match TRBD1. With V trimmed by 5 bases and J by 5 bases, 10 bases remained unmatched. The length of the CDR3 is 16 residues. CDR1 and CDR2 from the germline V gene are LNHDA and SQIVND (reference sequence). DNA of the CDR3: TGTGCCAGTAGTTCTCTTGGACAGGGGCGGCACAATGAGCAGTTCTTC. Translating gives CASSSLGQGRHNEQFF.

The sample holds a few counts of this clone. V usage is TRBV7-9 and J usage is TRBJ1-5, with no clear D. Trimming shortened V by 5 bases and J by 0 bases, and 11 bases separated the two germline ends. The germline V gene has CDR1 SEHNR and CDR2 FQNEAQ (reference sequence). CDR3 length equals 15 residues. The CDR3 DNA reads as TGTGCCAGCAGCCACGGGGAGTATAGCAATCAGCCCCAGCATTTT. Translation gives CASSHGEYSNQPQHF.

This clone was counted a few times. This chain links TRBV12-3 or TRBV12-4 with TRBJ2-3; the match to TRBD1 covers 7 bases. The CDR3 covers 13 residues. V dropped 10 bases and J dropped 4; count of bases not matched to a gene: 8. The CDR3 loop is CAIRRQGSDTQYF. The CDR3 coding sequence is TGTGCCATCCGTAGACAGGGATCAGATACGCAGTATTTT.

This clone was observed a few times. The gene calls are TRBV7-2 and TRBJ1-1; 8 positions match TRBD1. V shed 5 bases and J 5 bases; nucleotides not matched to a gene: 7. The CDR3 runs 14 residues. Germline V lookup: CDR1 SGHTA, CDR2 FQGNSA. The CDR3 DNA follows: TGTGCCAGCAGCCCGGCAGGGGGCAGGACTGAAGCTTTCTTT. Translation: CASSPAGGRTEAFF.

The V and J genes are TRBV19 and TRBJ2-7; D is possibly TRBD1 (5 bases). Per germline, CDR1 LNHDA and CDR2 SQIVND (reference sequence). V shed 3 bases and J shed 5 bases, with 14 bases lying between them. This CDR3 is built from 14 residues. The CDR3 nucleotides read TGTGCCAGTAGTATTAGGGGTTCCCCCAACGAGCAGTACTTC. Its translation is CASSIRGSPNEQYF.

This clone was picked up one time. The genes are TRBV5-6 and TRBJ1-6; no firm D call. V was shortened by 4 bases and J by 7 bases, with 12 bases between the two germline ends. Germline CDR1 and CDR2: SGHDT and YYEEEE. This CDR3 comprises 14 residues. This CDR3 reads CASSLREWNSPLHF. For the CDR3, the DNA is TGTGCCAGCAGCCTCCGGGAGTGGAATTCACCCCTCCACTTT.

The chain uses TRBV28 and TRBJ2-2, with D unresolved. This CDR3 is built from 14 residues. Between the trimmed V and J ends, which lost 3 bases and 5 bases, there was a span of 10 bases. Germline loops: CDR1 MDHEN, CDR2 SYDVKM. The CDR3 bases are TGTGCCAGCAGTTTCGTTGACTTAACCGGGGAGCTGTTTTTT. As protein: CASSFVDLTGELFF.

The V and J genes are TRBV24-1 and TRBJ2-1; perhaps TRBD1 as D (5 bases). This CDR3 is 12 amino acids long. Trimming pared 9 bases from V and 7 bases from J, leaving 12 bases between. Germline CDR1 KGHDR, CDR2 SFDVKD. CDR3 DNA: TGTGCCACCGAGACAGAAGCGAATGAGCAGTTCTTC. This codes for CATETEANEQFF.